A selection of T cell receptor beta chains follows, all from one sample in a study of shared clonotypes between healthy human individuals. TCRdb's table, derived via immunoSEQ multiplex PCR, lists solely in-frame clones and lacks some. The table has 2 million to 2.5 million clones, more than 85% seen once. The sequencing input was naive CD4+ T cells from PBMCs. These receptors came from a man younger than 35 in good health. Some clones in this sample may be carry-over from other donors' samples. CDR3s include the opening cysteine and the closing phenylalanine or tryptophan. Fields, in order: CDR3 length, J gene, clone size, D gene, V gene, CDR3 DNA, CDR3 protein. D genes are given only for firm matches. The size entry is marked missing in some rows and otherwise reads once, few, many or a size class.

17 TRBJ2-1 - TRBD2 TRBV5-6 TGTGCCAGCAGCGCCGTAGCGGGCAAGAGCTCCTACAATGAGCAGTTCTTC CASSAVAGKSSYNEQFF
13 TRBJ1-1 - - TRBV2 TGTGCCAGCAGTCTGCGGGACTACACTGAAGCTTTCTTT CASSLRDYTEAFF
11 TRBJ2-3 - - TRBV20-1 TGCAGTGCGATCAGGGGTGATACGCAGTATTTT CSAIRGDTQYF
16 TRBJ1-1 - - TRBV18 TGTGCCAGCTCACCAAGGCAGTCTTTTATGAACACTGAAGCTTTCTTT CASSPRQSFMNTEAFF
12 TRBJ2-3 - - TRBV7-3 TGTGCCAGCAGCTTCCACACAGATACGCAGTATTTT CASSFHTDTQYF
16 TRBJ1-1 few - TRBV11-2 TGTGCCAGCAGCTCCGAACAAAAAGGAGACCGGGACAACGCTTTCTTT CASSSEQKGDRDNAFF
13 TRBJ1-1 - - TRBV6-5 TGTGCCTGCCGCTGGGGGCGAGACACTGAAGCTTTCTTT CACRWGRDTEAFF
15 TRBJ2-7 - - TRBV28 TGTGCCAGCAGTTGGCAGGCAGGGCCATCCTACGAGCAGTACTTC CASSWQAGPSYEQYF
17 TRBJ2-5 - - TRBV5-4 TGTGCCAGCAGCCCGGGACTGTACTTGGTCGACCAAGAGACCCAGTACTTC CASSPGLYLVDQETQYF
15 TRBJ1-5 - - TRBV6-1 TGTGCCAGCAGTGAAACGGGGGACAGCAATCAGCCCCAGCATTTT CASSETGDSNQPQHF